The entry that follows covers one TCR beta chain sequence. The antigen is undetermined. This entry is derived from a study of T cell responses to AZD1222 COVID-19 vaccine. Across the study: The study pooled second doses at about 4 or about 12 weeks. Findings and caveats of the study: Reports say nearly half of spike-specific TCRs go after unmutated variant regions. Donors were largely white British and mainly female; clonal diversity was possibly underestimated. Samples come after the peak T cell response, not at day 14.

The CDR3 extends over 13 amino acids. Germline CDR1 reads WSHSY; CDR2 reads SAAADI. V trimming: 3 bases; J trimming: 5 bases; junction bases outside the gene matches: 1. Sequenced by immunoSEQ multiplex PCR; TCRdb stores in-frame clones only, minus some. The sample includes over 110,000 clones, about 93% of them seen just once. The V and J genes are TRBV10-2 and TRBJ1-2, with TRBD1 identical over 9 bases. This clonotype was sampled from an adult in good health. The sequencing used peripheral blood, collected on day 0 of AZD1222 vaccination. The CDR3 reads CASSEGTGYGYTF. The CDR3 bases are TGCGCCAGCAGTGAAGGGACAGGGTATGGCTACACCTTC.